One T cell receptor (beta chain) is described in this entry. Its antigen is unidentified. The source of the sample is a study of T cells expressing NK-cell markers. Study-level results: Dominant NKG2C+ clonotypes in over 5 donors made up about 1.0-8% of CD8+ T cells.

From its re-call of the 5' RACE reads, TCRdb lists each CDR3 protein once, without DNA. Recorded for this sample: 350,000 to 450,000 distinct CDR3 sequences. Germline assignment: CDR1 DFQATT and CDR2 SNEGSKA (reference sequence). The length of the CDR3 is 14 residues. The rearrangement links TRBV20-1 to TRBJ1-2; there is no DNA to check the TCRdb D call of TRBD1. Input material: blood T cells: a sorted CD56 or NKG2C T cell subset, CD4+ or CD8+ T cells, or bulk PBMC T cells (not recorded which). This TCR was sampled from a man aged 18-75 years in good health. CDR3 in amino acids: CSARGAGSYDGYTF.